The rows below give T cell receptor beta chains drawn from one sample of a study of blood T cell repertoires in COVID-19. The protocol was immunoSEQ multiplex PCR, while the TCRdb copy is restricted to in-frame clones and leaves out a portion. The table includes about 160,000 clones, 85% detected once. Sequenced: peripheral blood. The receptors come from a middle-aged man with acute or convalescent COVID-19. Each CDR3 is given with its conserved first and last residue. The order of the fields is clone size, V gene, J gene, D gene, CDR3 protein, CDR3 DNA. D genes are given only for firm matches. Where a row states a size, it is once, few, many or the class of an expanded clone; other rows omit it.

-	TRBV5-4	TRBJ2-1	-	CASSDARDIASEQFF	TGTGCCAGCAGCGATGCTCGGGACATAGCAAGTGAGCAGTTCTTC
-	TRBV5-1	TRBJ1-2	TRBD1	CASSLGQGGYGYTF	TGCGCCAGCAGCCTCGGACAGGGTGGCTATGGCTACACCTTC
-	TRBV6-6	TRBJ1-2	-	CASSRALVGRGANYGYTF	TGTGCCAGCAGTCGCGCTCTGGTGGGGCGAGGAGCTAACTATGGCTACACCTTC
-	TRBV2	TRBJ1-1	-	CASSDDNGGNRAFF	TGTGCCAGCAGTGACGACAACGGGGGAAATAGGGCTTTCTTT
-	TRBV5-6	TRBJ2-5	-	CASSLWGGGTQYF	TGTGCCAGCAGCTTGTGGGGGGGCGGAACCCAGTACTTC
few	TRBV2	TRBJ2-6	-	CASSPDMTGANVLTF	TGTGCCAGCAGTCCGGACATGACTGGGGCCAACGTCCTGACTTTC
-	TRBV28	TRBJ1-5	-	CASSSTGDNQPQHF	TGTGCCAGCAGTTCGACAGGAGACAATCAGCCCCAGCATTTT
once	TRBV30	TRBJ2-1	TRBD2	CAWSRGAYNEQFF	TGTGCCTGGAGCCGGGGGGCCTACAATGAGCAGTTCTTC
-	TRBV5-6	TRBJ1-5	TRBD1	CASSIGTAKGDQPQHF	TGTGCCAGCAGCATCGGGACAGCGAAGGGTGATCAGCCCCAGCATTTT
-	TRBV6-5	TRBJ2-5	-	CASSPNQETQYF	TGTGCCAGCAGTCCTAACCAAGAGACCCAGTACTTC
-	TRBV10-3	TRBJ2-1	-	CAIRAQGGSYNEQFF	TGTGCCATCAGGGCCCAGGGTGGCTCCTACAATGAGCAGTTCTTC
few	TRBV5-1	TRBJ1-1	-	CASSLASREGGTEAFF	TGCGCCAGCAGCTTGGCCTCGAGGGAAGGGGGCACTGAAGCTTTCTTT
-	TRBV2	TRBJ1-5	-	CASSAEGQGFNQPQHF	TGTGCCAGCAGTGCTGAGGGACAAGGGTTCAATCAGCCCCAGCATTTT
-	TRBV5-1	TRBJ1-2	-	CASSSEPKGGYGYTF	TGCGCCAGCAGCTCGGAGCCAAAAGGAGGCTATGGCTACACCTTC
-	TRBV27	TRBJ1-2	-	CASSGSGPYGYTF	TGTGCCAGCAGTGGGTCAGGGCCGTATGGCTACACCTTC
-	TRBV6-6	TRBJ1-1	-	CASSYVAEAFF	TGTGCCAGCAGTTACGTCGCTGAAGCTTTCTTT
-	TRBV2	TRBJ2-3	TRBD1	CASSETGARSPPDTQYF	TGTGCCAGCAGTGAGACAGGGGCCCGGAGTCCCCCAGATACGCAGTATTTT
once	TRBV21-1	TRBJ2-1	-	CASQGGRPYNEQFF	TGTGCCTCGCAGGGCGGGAGGCCCTACAATGAGCAGTTCTTC
few	TRBV28	TRBJ2-4	-	CASRTESAKNIQYF	TGTGCCAGCAGAACGGAGTCGGCCAAAAACATTCAGTACTTC
-	TRBV4-3	TRBJ1-2	-	CASSQDRAGSYGYTF	TGCGCCAGCAGCCAAGATCGCGCGGGGAGCTATGGCTACACCTTC
-	TRBV6-5	TRBJ2-7	-	CASSYYRDLGSYEQYF	TGTGCCAGCAGTTACTACCGGGACTTAGGGTCCTACGAGCAGTACTTC
once	TRBV24-1	TRBJ2-5	TRBD1	CATSEPGQGKTQYF	TGTGCCACCAGTGAGCCGGGACAGGGGAAGACCCAGTACTTC
few	TRBV10-3	TRBJ1-2	TRBD1	CAISGDRDFGYTF	TGTGCCATCAGTGGGGACAGGGACTTCGGCTACACCTTC
-	TRBV30	TRBJ2-4	-	CAWSVLHGIQYF	TGTGCCTGGAGTGTACTCCACGGCATTCAGTACTTC
-	TRBV5-1	TRBJ2-2	-	CASFSYGTGELFF	TGCGCCAGCTTTAGCTACGGAACCGGGGAGCTGTTTTTT
-	TRBV28	TRBJ2-5	TRBD2	CASRGTRTQETQYF	TGTGCCAGCAGAGGGACTAGAACTCAAGAGACCCAGTACTTC
-	TRBV9	TRBJ2-3	TRBD2	CASSVTSGASTDTQYF	TGTGCCAGCAGCGTGACTAGCGGGGCTAGCACAGATACGCAGTATTTT
once	TRBV19	TRBJ2-3	TRBD2	CATRTSGTDTQYF	TGTGCGACCCGGACTAGCGGCACAGATACGCAGTATTTT
-	TRBV19	TRBJ1-5	TRBD1	CASSIDARQGVSRNQPQHF	TGTGCCAGTAGTATAGATGCCAGACAGGGGGTAAGTAGGAATCAGCCCCAGCATTTT
-	TRBV3-1/TRBV3-2	TRBJ1-1	TRBD1	CASSLQGVVNTEAFF	TGTGCCAGCAGCCTCCAGGGGGTTGTCAACACTGAAGCTTTCTTT
-	TRBV5-4	TRBJ2-2	TRBD2	CASSLAGAAGELFF	TGTGCCAGCAGCCTAGCGGGGGCCGCCGGGGAGCTGTTTTTT
-	TRBV13	TRBJ2-2	-	CASSFDRVTGELFF	TGTGCCAGCAGCTTCGATCGGGTGACCGGGGAGCTGTTTTTT
once	TRBV7-8	TRBJ2-5	-	CASSFLETQYF	TGTGCCAGCAGCTTCTTGGAGACCCAGTACTTC
once	TRBV24-1	TRBJ1-2	TRBD1	CATSDSTGATNGYTF	TGTGCCACCAGTGATTCGACAGGGGCCACCAATGGCTACACCTTC
-	TRBV14	TRBJ2-2	TRBD1	CASSPRTGGNTGELFF	TGTGCCAGCAGCCCCCGGACAGGGGGGAACACCGGGGAGCTGTTTTTT
-	TRBV2	TRBJ2-2	-	CASSGEAGAGELFF	TGTGCCAGCAGTGGGGAGGCCGGGGCCGGGGAGCTGTTTTTT
-	TRBV28	TRBJ1-1	-	CASSSPGAVGTEAFF	TGTGCCAGCAGTTCCCCAGGGGCTGTGGGCACTGAAGCTTTCTTT
few	TRBV27	TRBJ1-2	TRBD1	CASRPAQGARYGYTF	TGTGCCAGCAGACCCGCCCAGGGGGCGCGGTATGGCTACACCTTC
-	TRBV20-1	TRBJ2-5	TRBD2	CSASLRRALAGQETQYF	TGCAGTGCTAGTCTACGCAGGGCTCTAGCGGGGCAAGAGACCCAGTACTTC
-	TRBV6-2/TRBV6-3	TRBJ1-1	-	CASSYSQFRGMNTEAFF	TGTGCCAGCAGTTACTCGCAATTCCGGGGGATGAACACTGAAGCTTTCTTT
once	TRBV2	TRBJ1-6	-	CASQEQGNSPLHF	TGTGCCAGCCAAGAGCAGGGTAATTCACCCCTCCACTTT
-	TRBV2	TRBJ1-1	-	CASTKARAGNTEAFF	TGTGCCAGCACTAAAGCCAGGGCAGGAAACACTGAAGCTTTCTTT
-	TRBV7-6	TRBJ2-1	TRBD1	CASSLGTGEVYNEQFF	TGTGCCAGCAGCTTAGGAACAGGGGAAGTCTACAATGAGCAGTTCTTC
-	TRBV18	TRBJ1-2	TRBD1	CASSPTGTGGHYGYTF	TGTGCCAGCTCACCTACCGGGACAGGGGGTCACTATGGCTACACCTTC
-	TRBV30	TRBJ1-1	-	CAWSEQGPEAFF	TGTGCCTGGAGCGAACAGGGTCCTGAAGCTTTCTTT
-	TRBV2	TRBJ1-6	-	CASNQQLNSPLHF	TGTGCCAGCAATCAACAGTTAAATTCACCCCTCCACTTT
-	TRBV24-1	TRBJ1-5	TRBD1	CATSEGQGAQPQHF	TGTGCCACCAGTGAGGGACAGGGGGCTCAGCCCCAGCATTTT
-	TRBV6-5	TRBJ2-7	TRBD1	CASSYGQGAPYEQYF	TGTGCCAGCAGTTATGGGCAGGGGGCGCCCTACGAGCAGTACTTC
-	TRBV24-1	TRBJ2-1	-	CATSDRYNEQFF	TGTGCCACCAGTGACCGGTACAATGAGCAGTTCTTC
few	TRBV15	TRBJ1-2	TRBD1	CATSGAGQGADGYTF	TGTGCCACCAGCGGAGCCGGACAGGGGGCGGATGGCTACACCTTC
-	TRBV7-6	TRBJ2-3	TRBD1	CASSLVTGGADTQYF	TGTGCCAGCAGCTTAGTCACAGGGGGCGCAGATACGCAGTATTTT
-	TRBV27	TRBJ2-1	TRBD2	CASSLLPVIAGGLNEQFF	TGTGCCAGCAGTTTACTCCCGGTTATAGCGGGGGGTCTAAATGAGCAGTTCTTC
few	TRBV7-2	TRBJ1-3	-	CASRSGGSGNTIYF	TGTGCCAGCAGATCGGGGGGATCTGGAAACACCATATATTTT
-	TRBV28	TRBJ1-1	TRBD1	CASSSQGALNTEAFF	TGTGCCAGCAGTTCTCAGGGGGCCCTGAACACTGAAGCTTTCTTT
few	TRBV4-1	TRBJ2-3	TRBD2	CASSLQTGGPGDTQYF	TGCGCCAGCAGCCTACAAACGGGGGGGCCCGGAGATACGCAGTATTTT
once	TRBV28	TRBJ1-2	-	CAIHPGQGLRGYTF	TGTGCCATCCACCCCGGGCAGGGATTAAGGGGCTACACCTTC
-	TRBV7-9	TRBJ2-3	-	CASSLGRLTDTQYF	TGTGCCAGCAGCTTAGGAAGACTCACAGATACGCAGTATTTT
once	TRBV5-1	TRBJ1-1	TRBD1	CASSSFDRGEQAFF	TGCGCCAGCAGCTCCTTCGACAGGGGGGAGCAAGCTTTCTTT
-	TRBV6-5	TRBJ1-6	TRBD1	CASRAQGALNSPLHF	TGTGCCAGCAGAGCACAGGGGGCCCTCAATTCACCCCTCCACTTT
-	TRBV5-1	TRBJ2-1	-	CASSLSAGSYNEQFF	TGCGCCAGCAGCTTGTCTGCAGGGTCCTACAATGAGCAGTTCTTC